Each of the 3 T cell receptor beta chains below was sequenced from the same sample in a study of CD8 T cells in ankylosing spondylitis. TCRdb re-called the 5' RACE reads with MiXCR, one entry per CDR3 protein. The table includes some 130,000 distinct CDR3 sequences, roughly 6.6% detected once. The sequenced sample consisted of blood, either unsorted or a sorted T cell fraction (not recorded which). These receptors were collected from a female donor with ankylosing spondylitis or in good health (not recorded which).

This chain connects TRBV6-1 to TRBJ1-1; 9 bases align to TRBD1. The CDR3 extends over 14 amino acids. Trimming took 4 bases from V and 4 from J; bases not matched to a gene: 4. CDR1 is MNHNS and CDR2 is SASEGT in the germline V gene. The CDR3 region is CASSAGQGITEAFF. The CDR3 DNA follows: TGTGCCAGCAGTGCAGGACAGGGGATCACTGAAGCTTTCTTT.

This clonotype came up many times. The chain joins TRBV6-5 to TRBJ2-3; TRBD1 might be the D (5 bases). Trimming left V 2 bases short and J 2 bases short, with 8 bases between. The CDR3 has 14 amino acids. From germline, CDR1 is MNHEY and CDR2 SVGAGI. The CDR3 loop is CASSYGQLTDTQYF. The CDR3 nucleotides read TGTGCCAGCAGTTACGGACAACTCACAGATACGCAGTATTTT.

This clonotype was detected many times. The chain joins TRBV5-1 to TRBJ2-1; 7 nucleotides match TRBD1. In germline, CDR1 is SGHRS, CDR2 YFSETQ. V lost 5 bases to trimming and J lost 5 bases; unmatched junction nucleotides: 7. CDR3 size: 14 residues. CDR3 loop: CASRDGTANNEQFF. The CDR3 nucleotides are TGCGCCAGCAGAGACGGGACAGCGAACAATGAGCAGTTCTTC.